This T cell receptor beta chain came from a study of blood T cell repertoires in COVID-19. TCRdb's copy holds only in-frame clones and misses some; the assay was immunoSEQ multiplex PCR. Of over 110,000 clones in the sample, approximately 90% were seen once. CDR3 length equals 15 residues. The germline V gene encodes CDR1 LGHDT and CDR2 YNNKEL (reference sequence). Trimming took 4 bases from V and 1 from J, leaving 8 bases between them. The TCR comes from a human donor in a cohort sampled during active COVID-19. Sequencing was performed on peripheral blood. The chain recombines TRBV3-1 (or the pseudogene TRBV3-2) with TRBJ1-6; D remains unclear. CDR3 sequence reads: CASSLLRSYNSPLHF. In DNA form, the CDR3 reads TGTGCCAGCAGCCTGCTACGGTCCTATAATTCACCCCTCCACTTT.